The T cell receptor beta chain under discussion was sequenced for a study of patients and donors after allogeneic stem cell transplantation. This clonotype has more than one count but fewer than ten. Germline V lookup: CDR1 MNHEY, CDR2 SVGEGT. CDR3 length: 14 amino acids. Between the trimmed V and J ends, which lost 0 bases and 5 bases, there was a span of 10 bases. TCRdb re-analysed the RT-PCR reads in MiXCR, keeping a single row per CDR3 protein. The sample has 390,000 or so distinct CDR3 sequences, roughly 17% seen once. This chain uses TRBV6-2 or TRBV6-3 with TRBJ2-5, with D possibly being TRBD2 (5 bases). Sample: blood, either unsorted or a sorted T cell fraction (not recorded which). This receptor was obtained from a human donor who was either an allogeneic HSCT recipient or a stem cell or donor lymphocyte infusion donor (not recorded which). It is not recorded whose cells these are; they may come from a transplant donor. Written as DNA, the CDR3 is TGTGCCAGCAGTTACTCGGAGGTCCGGGAGACCCAGTACTTC. Protein sequence: CASSYSEVRETQYF.